The 14 T cell receptor beta chains given below trace back to one sample, sequenced in a study of T cells after yellow fever vaccination. TCRdb processed the 5' RACE reads anew with MiXCR; each CDR3 protein has one entry. The sample lists hundreds of thousands of distinct CDR3 sequences; 3.6% were seen once. Material: PBMCs, obtained on the day of the yellow fever booster vaccination. The receptor set was obtained from a man aged 18 to 35 who received the YFV17D yellow fever vaccine.

This clonotype was observed a few times. The CDR3 spells CASSATSGVLTDTQYF. CDR3 coding DNA: TGTGCCAGCAGCGCAACTAGCGGAGTCCTCACAGATACGCAGTATTTT. The chain has TRBV9 and TRBJ2-3, with 8 bases that match TRBD2. The CDR3 length is 16 residues. Germline V CDR1 and CDR2: SGDLS, YYNGEE. J lost 2 bases, V lost 3 bases, and 8 bases had no gene match.

The V and J genes are TRBV5-5 and TRBJ1-1; D perhaps matches TRBD1 (5 bases). The CDR3 loop spans 12 amino acids. Trimming cost V 1 base and J 6 bases, with 7 bases left between them. Germline lookup yields CDR1 SGHKS and CDR2 YYEKEE (reference sequence). The CDR3 bases are TGTGCCAGCAGCTTGTCCAGGGCTGAAGCTTTCTTT. Translated, it gives CASSLSRAEAFF.

This clonotype was seen ten or more times. The chain recombines TRBV15 with TRBJ2-3; 9 bases agree with TRBD1. The CDR3 is made up of 18 amino acids. Germline CDR1 LNHNV, CDR2 YYDKDF (reference sequence). J lost 0 bases, V lost 2 bases, and 9 bases had no gene match. The CDR3 region is CATSRRWTGEGSTDTQYF. Written as DNA, the CDR3 is TGTGCCACCAGCAGAAGGTGGACAGGGGAGGGTAGCACAGATACGCAGTATTTT.

At least ten counts were recorded for this clonotype. The chain links TRBV20-1 to TRBJ2-2; D might be TRBD2 (5 bases). Germline loops: CDR1 DFQATT, CDR2 SNEGSKA (reference sequence). V was shortened by 3 bases and J by 5 bases, with 10 bases between the two germline ends. The CDR3 sequence is 13 residues long. The CDR3, as DNA: TGCAGTGCTAGCGGGGTGGGGACCGGGGAGCTGTTTTTT. Translation: CSASGVGTGELFF.

This clonotype was seen a few times. CDR3 bases: TGCAGTGCTAGAGATCCAGTCAGGACCGCCTACGAGCAGTACGTC. The encoded protein is CSARDPVRTAYEQYV. The genes are TRBV20-1 and TRBJ2-7; the D is unclear. Per germline, CDR1 DFQATT and CDR2 SNEGSKA (reference sequence). The CDR3 runs to 15 residues. V gave up 0 bases and J gave up 2 bases, with 14 bases separating them.

This clonotype has at least ten counts. The chain is built from TRBV5-1 and TRBJ2-3, with 8 positions matching TRBD1. With V trimmed by 7 bases and J by 2 bases, 9 bases remained unmatched. Per germline, CDR1 SGHRS and CDR2 YFSETQ. CDR3 length equals 15 residues. The chain's CDR3 is CASAGTRGHTDTQYF. In DNA, the CDR3 is TGCGCCAGCGCCGGGACCAGGGGGCACACAGATACGCAGTATTTT.

This clonotype was detected many times. The CDR3 is CASSRNLAANTGELFF. As DNA, the CDR3 is TGTGCCAGCAGCCGAAACCTAGCGGCGAACACCGGGGAGCTGTTTTTT. The chain recombines TRBV6-5 with TRBJ2-2, with 7 bases matching TRBD2. There are 16 residues in the CDR3. V trimming: 6 bases; J trimming: 0 bases; junction bases outside the gene matches: 7. Germline CDR1 reads MNHEY; CDR2 reads SVGAGI.

The rearrangement uses TRBV6-5 and TRBJ1-1; D remains unclear. The CDR3 has 16 residues. The ends were cut back, 5 bases at V and 2 bases at J, with 18 bases in the middle. From germline, CDR1 is MNHEY and CDR2 SVGAGI. The DNA for the CDR3 is TGTGCCAGCAGTCTAAGACCTCCAAGGAGAAACACTGAAGCTTTCTTT. Its translation: CASSLRPPRRNTEAFF.

The table lists this clonotype with many counts. CDR3 in DNA: TGTGCCAGCAGCTCGACAGGAATTAATTCACCCCTCCACTTT. This encodes CASSSTGINSPLHF. The V and J genes are TRBV3-1 and TRBJ1-6; perhaps TRBD1 as D (6 bases). V gave up 5 bases and J gave up 6 bases, with 11 bases separating them. This CDR3 has 14 residues. Per the germline V gene, CDR1 is LGHDT and CDR2 is YNNKEL (reference sequence).

There are many counts of this clonotype. The chain combines TRBV6-5 with TRBJ1-1; 9 nucleotides agree with TRBD1. V lost 2 bases, J lost 1 base, and 2 bases stayed unmatched. Germline V gives CDR1 MNHEY, CDR2 SVGAGI. This CDR3 is 15 amino acids long. The CDR3 here is CASSYADRGNTEAFF. Here the CDR3 DNA reads TGTGCCAGCAGTTACGCGGACAGGGGGAACACTGAAGCTTTCTTT.

This clonotype came up many times. The V gene is TRBV5-1, the J gene TRBJ1-1, with no clear D. From germline, CDR1 is SGHRS and CDR2 YFSETQ. This CDR3 comprises 13 residues. V lost 4 bases, J lost 5 bases, and 12 bases lay in between. The CDR3 loop is CASSQMDGTEAFF. The CDR3 coding sequence is TGCGCCAGCAGCCAGATGGACGGGACTGAAGCTTTCTTT.

The chain combines TRBV20-1 with TRBJ2-2, with TRBD2 identical over 11 bases. The CDR3 has 17 residues. In germline, CDR1 is DFQATT, CDR2 SNEGSKA (reference sequence). V lost 1 base, J lost 2 bases, and 6 bases stayed unmatched. The CDR3 bases are TGCAGTGCTAGAGGGCCTAGCGGGGGGCTAAACACCGGGGAGCTGTTTTTT. Protein sequence: CSARGPSGGLNTGELFF.

This clonotype has at least ten counts. This chain links TRBV5-1 with TRBJ2-7; 7 bases are a match to TRBD1. The germline V gene encodes CDR1 SGHRS and CDR2 YFSETQ. The CDR3 length is 15 residues. Losses at the gene ends were 0 bases for V and 4 bases for J; bases not matched to a gene: 7. This CDR3 reads CASSLDGTASYEQYF. CDR3 nucleotides: TGCGCCAGCAGCTTGGATGGGACAGCGTCTTACGAGCAGTACTTC.

This clonotype has a count of ten or more. The chain carries TRBV20-1 and TRBJ2-1, with D perhaps given as TRBD1 or TRBD2 (6 bases each). In germline, CDR1 is DFQATT, CDR2 SNEGSKA (reference sequence). V was trimmed by 0 bases and J by 2 bases, leaving 14 bases between them. CDR3 length equals 16 residues. DNA for the CDR3: TGCAGTGCTAGAGAATCGGGGGCTGTTGCCTACAATGAGCAGTTCTTC. It is translated as CSARESGAVAYNEQFF.